Each of the 16 T cell receptor beta chains below was sequenced from the same sample in a study of blood T cell repertoires in COVID-19. Sequencing was performed with immunoSEQ multiplex PCR; in TCRdb, only in-frame clones are kept and a portion is missing. The top ten hold less than 8.5% of the sample, which has around 70,000 clones, roughly 80% seen once. Source material: peripheral blood. The receptors here all came from a man aged 55 to 70 with acute or convalescent COVID-19.

This chain links TRBV7-2 with TRBJ1-2, with a tentative D call TRBD1 (6 bases). CDR1 is SGHTA, CDR2 FQGNSA, per germline. This CDR3 comprises 13 residues. V shed 5 bases and J shed 8 bases, with 15 bases lying between them. The CDR3 reads CASSGTGIGGYTF. In DNA, the CDR3 is TGTGCCAGCAGCGGCACAGGGATAGGAGGCTACACCTTC.

V usage is TRBV7-6 and J usage is TRBJ1-5, with unresolved D. Germline V lookup: CDR1 SGHVS, CDR2 FNYEAQ. The CDR3 is made up of 18 amino acids. Trimming pared 5 bases from V and 3 bases from J, leaving 23 bases between. The CDR3 loop reads CASSLIPRKPGINQPQHF. CDR3 coding DNA: TGTGCCAGCAGCCTCATTCCTAGGAAACCGGGTATCAATCAGCCCCAGCATTTT.

V usage is TRBV7-2 and J usage is TRBJ2-7, with 8 nucleotides matching TRBD2. The CDR3 runs to 13 residues. Germline V CDR1 and CDR2: SGHTA, FQGNSA. With 5 bases clipped from V and 2 bases from J, the junction kept 2 bases outside the gene matches. The DNA of the CDR3 is TGTGCCAGCAGCCGTAGCGGGGCCTACGAGCAGTACGTC. As protein: CASSRSGAYEQYV.

The chain employs TRBV19 and TRBJ1-2; TRBD1 matches at 10 bases. The CDR3 loop spans 16 amino acids. V dropped 0 bases and J dropped 4; count of bases not matched to a gene: 5. CDR1 and CDR2 from the germline V gene are LNHDA and SQIVND (reference sequence). CDR3 sequence (DNA): TGTGCCAGTAGTATAGAGTCGGGACAGGGGACCTATGGCTACACCTTC. Translation: CASSIESGQGTYGYTF.

This chain uses TRBV19 with TRBJ2-5; 7 bases match TRBD1. V gave up 3 bases and J gave up 5 bases; unmatched junction bases: 9. The CDR3 covers 15 residues. In germline, CDR1 is LNHDA, CDR2 SQIVND (reference sequence). CDR3 sequence (DNA): TGTGCCAGTAGTATGGGTAAGACAGGGCGTGAGACCCAGTACTTC. Protein sequence: CASSMGKTGRETQYF.

V is TRBV6-1 and J is TRBJ2-3; D unclear. Germline V gene lookup returns CDR1 MNHNS and CDR2 SASEGT. V was trimmed by 1 base and J by 5 bases, leaving 7 bases between them. The CDR3 extends over 13 amino acids. CDR3 region: CASSEGSGDTQYF. The CDR3 DNA reads as TGTGCCAGCAGTGAAGGATCGGGAGATACGCAGTATTTT.

The chain joins TRBV12-3 or TRBV12-4 to TRBJ2-7; 7 bases align to TRBD2. This CDR3 spans 13 amino acids. V lost 5 bases to trimming and J lost 4 bases; unmatched junction nucleotides: 5. The CDR3 nucleotides are TGTGCCAGCAGTAGCGGGGCTGCTTACGAGCAGTACTTC. This codes for CASSSGAAYEQYF.

The chain combines TRBV6-5 with TRBJ1-5; a possible D gene is TRBD1 (5 bases). Trimming removed 9 bases at V and 8 bases at J, with 11 bases between. The CDR3 contains 11 residues. Per germline, CDR1 MNHEY and CDR2 SVGAGI. The CDR3 loop reads CASGALEPQHF. The CDR3 DNA reads as TGTGCCAGTGGGGCGTTGGAGCCCCAGCATTTT.

The V and J genes are TRBV6-5 and TRBJ2-3; D not certain. Germline CDR1 is MNHEY and CDR2 is SVGAGI. Trimming shortened V by 2 bases and J by 0 bases, and 6 bases separated the two germline ends. The CDR3 is made up of 14 amino acids. CDR3 DNA: TGTGCCAGCAGTTACGGGCTTAGCACAGATACGCAGTATTTT. It codes for CASSYGLSTDTQYF.

In this sample, this clone turned up a few times. The chain combines TRBV10-3 with TRBJ1-2, with unresolved D. Per the germline V gene, CDR1 is ENHRY and CDR2 is SYGVKD. The CDR3 runs to 13 residues. Trimming shortened V by 6 bases and J by 5 bases, and 13 bases separated the two germline ends. The CDR3 coding sequence is TGTGCCATCAGCCCCGAGGGTAGATATGGCTACACCTTC. Its protein product is CAISPEGRYGYTF.

J is TRBJ1-1 and V is TRBV11-2; no definite D call. The V end lost 1 base, the J end lost 5 bases, and 14 bases lay between the germline ends. The CDR3 runs to 15 residues. CDR1 and CDR2 (germline): SGHAT, FQNNGV. CDR3: CASSLGPGFGTEAFF. CDR3 in DNA: TGTGCCAGCAGCTTAGGGCCGGGATTTGGGACTGAAGCTTTCTTT.

V and J are TRBV18 and TRBJ1-4, with TRBD1 matching over 7 bases. Germline values: CDR1 KGHSH, CDR2 LQKENI. V was pared by 3 bases and J by 5 bases, with 3 bases of the junction left unmatched. CDR3 size: 14 residues. This CDR3 reads CASSPSGGNEKLFF. DNA of the CDR3: TGTGCCAGCTCACCCTCAGGGGGAAATGAAAAACTGTTTTTT.

The chain joins TRBV11-3 to TRBJ2-4; D possibly corresponds to TRBD1 (6 bases). Trimming left V 5 bases short and J 4 bases short, with 12 bases between. Germline V lookup: CDR1 SGHNT, CDR2 YENEEA. CDR3 length: 14 residues. CDR3 loop: CASSPWTAKNIQYF. CDR3 nucleotides: TGTGCCAGCAGCCCCTGGACAGCGAAAAACATTCAGTACTTC.

The V and J genes are TRBV5-4 and TRBJ2-3, with 9 bases identical to TRBD2. V lost 3 bases and J lost 6; bases outside the gene matches: 8. CDR3 length: 15 amino acids. CDR1 is SGHNT and CDR2 is YYREEE in the germline V gene (reference sequence). The CDR3 nucleotides are TGTGCCAGCAGCTCGCAGCGGGGGGCGGGGGATACGCAGTATTTT. This encodes CASSSQRGAGDTQYF.

This CDR3 reads CASSPTDRADEQYF. DNA of the CDR3: TGTGCCAGCAGCCCAACGGACAGGGCAGACGAGCAGTACTTC. The V call is TRBV11-2, the J call TRBJ2-7; 8 nucleotides align to TRBD1. V lost 5 bases and J lost 5; bases outside the gene matches: 8. This CDR3 contains 14 residues. Germline V gene sequence: CDR1 SGHAT, CDR2 FQNNGV.

The genes are TRBV7-9 and TRBJ1-1; 7 bases match TRBD1. Germline V gene data show CDR1 as SEHNR and CDR2 as FQNEAQ (reference sequence). The junction had 12 bases not matched to a gene; V was cut back by 5 bases and J by 0 bases. The CDR3 is 17 amino acids. In DNA form, the CDR3 reads TGTGCCAGCAGCAGTCGGATGGGACAGCCCATGAACACTGAAGCTTTCTTT. Protein product: CASSSRMGQPMNTEAFF.